This TCR beta chain was sequenced in a study of control samples from healthy donors and cancer patients. The CDR3 totals 13 residues. With 4 bases removed from V and 3 bases from J, the gap between germline ends came to 13 bases. CDR1 and CDR2 (germline): GTSNPN, SVGIG (reference sequence). Using immunoSEQ multiplex PCR, the repertoire was profiled, and TCRdb retains in-frame clones only, with some absent. The sample consists of some 120,000 clones, approximately 94% of them appearing once. Sequencing was performed on PBMCs. The TCR originated in a man aged 45-65 years with head and neck cancer. The rearrangement uses TRBV30 and TRBJ2-7; D may match TRBD1 or TRBD2 (5 bases each). For the CDR3, the DNA is TGTGCCTGGACGGAAGGGACCTACTACGAGCAGTACTTC. Translating gives CAWTEGTYYEQYF.